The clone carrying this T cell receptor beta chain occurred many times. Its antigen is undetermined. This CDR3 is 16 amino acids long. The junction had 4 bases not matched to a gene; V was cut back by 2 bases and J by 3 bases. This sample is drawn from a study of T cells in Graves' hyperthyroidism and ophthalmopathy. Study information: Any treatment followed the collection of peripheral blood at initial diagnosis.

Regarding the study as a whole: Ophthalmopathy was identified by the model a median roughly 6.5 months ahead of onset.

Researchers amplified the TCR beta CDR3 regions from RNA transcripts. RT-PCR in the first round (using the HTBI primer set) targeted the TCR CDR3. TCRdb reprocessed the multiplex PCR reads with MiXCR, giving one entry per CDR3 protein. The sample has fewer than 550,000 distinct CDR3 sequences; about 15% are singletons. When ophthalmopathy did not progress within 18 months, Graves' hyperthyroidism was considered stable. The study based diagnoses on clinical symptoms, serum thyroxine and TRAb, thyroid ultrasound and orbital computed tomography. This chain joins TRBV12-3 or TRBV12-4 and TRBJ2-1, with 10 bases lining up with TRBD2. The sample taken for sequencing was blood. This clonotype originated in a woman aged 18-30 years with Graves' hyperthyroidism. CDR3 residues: CASSLRLAGLYNEQFF. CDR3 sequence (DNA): TGTGCCAGCAGTTTACGACTAGCGGGCCTCTACAATGAGCAGTTCTTC.